This T cell receptor beta chain was captured by sequencing in a study of naive CD8 T cells in extremely preterm neonates. Points on this clone: Its antigen remains unknown.

Deliveries were elective term cesareans at roughly 37-42 weeks, with no labor or membrane rupture. The sample holds sorted live naive CD8+ CD45RA+CCR7+ T cells. Sorted naive CD8+ T cell numbers ranged ~19,000 to ~110,000. Clones were sequenced by immunoSEQ multiplex PCR, and TCRdb holds only the in-frame ones, with some missing. The sample lists more than 4,500 clones, 97% seen once, with 0.56% in the top ten. Points from the study as a whole: Preterm neonates had significantly lower iChao1 richness than other age groups.

This CDR3 region has 16 residues. V lost 4 bases, J lost 0 bases, and 13 bases lay in between. Germline V gene sequence: CDR1 SGDLS, CDR2 YYNGEE. Sequencing was carried out using naive CD8+ T cells from cord blood. This chain connects TRBV9 to TRBJ2-2, with D perhaps TRBD1 (6 bases). This sequence originates from a newborn in good health. CDR3 in DNA: TGTGCCAGCAGCCCGAGGACAGAACCGAACACCGGGGAGCTGTTTTTT. Its translation is CASSPRTEPNTGELFF.